This TCR beta chain originates from a study of T cell responses to AZD1222 COVID-19 vaccine. CDR1 and CDR2 (germline): MDHEN, SYDVKM. The CDR3 totals 14 residues. Germline trimming cut 5 bases from V and 4 bases from J; bases unmatched to any gene: 5. Repertoires were generated with immunoSEQ multiplex PCR, while TCRdb's copy carries only in-frame clones and drops some. Among about 110,000 clones listed, about nine tenths were seen once. Study-level results: Dominant at 160-218 and 743-854, vaccine-associated CD4 TCRs also spanned spike.

Comments on this clone: Its antigen is still unknown. The sample carries other DNA sequences with the same CDR3.

The clonotype comes from an adult in good health. The material sequenced was peripheral blood, taken on day 0 of AZD1222 vaccination. The chain recombines TRBV28 with TRBJ2-7, with 10 nucleotides matching TRBD1. The CDR3 DNA is TGTGCCAGCAGTCGGGGGGACAGGGGATACGAGCAGTACTTC. Protein: CASSRGDRGYEQYF.